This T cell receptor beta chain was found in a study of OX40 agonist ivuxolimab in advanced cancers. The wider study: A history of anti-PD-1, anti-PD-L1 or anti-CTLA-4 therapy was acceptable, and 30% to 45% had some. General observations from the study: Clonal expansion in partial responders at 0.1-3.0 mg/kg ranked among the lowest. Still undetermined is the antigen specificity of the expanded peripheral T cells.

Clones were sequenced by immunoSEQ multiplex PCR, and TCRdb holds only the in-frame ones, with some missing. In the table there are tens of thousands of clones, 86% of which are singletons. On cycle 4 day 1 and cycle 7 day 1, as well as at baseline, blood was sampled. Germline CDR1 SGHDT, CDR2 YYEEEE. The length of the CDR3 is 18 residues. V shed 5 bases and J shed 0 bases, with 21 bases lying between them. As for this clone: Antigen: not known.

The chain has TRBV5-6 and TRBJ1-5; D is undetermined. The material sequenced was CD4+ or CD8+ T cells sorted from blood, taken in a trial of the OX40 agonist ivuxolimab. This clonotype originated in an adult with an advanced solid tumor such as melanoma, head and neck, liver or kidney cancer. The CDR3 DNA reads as TGTGCCAGCAGTCACGGGAAGGGCGGGTCATATAGCAATCAGCCCCAGCATTTT. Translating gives CASSHGKGGSYSNQPQHF.